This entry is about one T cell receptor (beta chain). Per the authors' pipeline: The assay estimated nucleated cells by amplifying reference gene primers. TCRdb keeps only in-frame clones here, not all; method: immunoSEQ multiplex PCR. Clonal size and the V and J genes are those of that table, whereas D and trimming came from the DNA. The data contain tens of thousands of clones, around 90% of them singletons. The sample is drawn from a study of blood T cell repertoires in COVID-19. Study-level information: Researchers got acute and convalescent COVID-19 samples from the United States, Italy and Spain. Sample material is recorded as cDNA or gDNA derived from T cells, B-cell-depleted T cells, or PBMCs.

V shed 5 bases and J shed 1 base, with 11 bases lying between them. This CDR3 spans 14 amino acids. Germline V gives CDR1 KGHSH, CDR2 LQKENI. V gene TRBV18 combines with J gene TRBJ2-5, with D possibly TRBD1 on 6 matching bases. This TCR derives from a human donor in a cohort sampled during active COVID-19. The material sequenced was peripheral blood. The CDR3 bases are TGTGCCAGCTCATCAGGGGTCAGCCAAGAGACCCAGTACTTC. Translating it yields CASSSGVSQETQYF.